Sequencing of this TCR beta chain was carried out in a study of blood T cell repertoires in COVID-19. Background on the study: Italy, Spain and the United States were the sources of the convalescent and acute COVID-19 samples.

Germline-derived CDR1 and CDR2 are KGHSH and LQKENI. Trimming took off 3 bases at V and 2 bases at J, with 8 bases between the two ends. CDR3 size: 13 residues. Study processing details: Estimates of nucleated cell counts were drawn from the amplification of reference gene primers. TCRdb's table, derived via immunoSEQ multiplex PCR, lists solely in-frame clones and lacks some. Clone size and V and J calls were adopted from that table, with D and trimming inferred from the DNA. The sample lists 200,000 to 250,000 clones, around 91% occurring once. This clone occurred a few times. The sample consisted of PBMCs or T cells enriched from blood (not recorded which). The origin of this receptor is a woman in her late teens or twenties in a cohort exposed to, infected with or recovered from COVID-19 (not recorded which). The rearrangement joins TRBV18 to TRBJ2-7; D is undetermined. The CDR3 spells CASSPTRTYEQYF. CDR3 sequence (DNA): TGTGCCAGCTCACCTACAAGAACCTACGAGCAGTACTTC.